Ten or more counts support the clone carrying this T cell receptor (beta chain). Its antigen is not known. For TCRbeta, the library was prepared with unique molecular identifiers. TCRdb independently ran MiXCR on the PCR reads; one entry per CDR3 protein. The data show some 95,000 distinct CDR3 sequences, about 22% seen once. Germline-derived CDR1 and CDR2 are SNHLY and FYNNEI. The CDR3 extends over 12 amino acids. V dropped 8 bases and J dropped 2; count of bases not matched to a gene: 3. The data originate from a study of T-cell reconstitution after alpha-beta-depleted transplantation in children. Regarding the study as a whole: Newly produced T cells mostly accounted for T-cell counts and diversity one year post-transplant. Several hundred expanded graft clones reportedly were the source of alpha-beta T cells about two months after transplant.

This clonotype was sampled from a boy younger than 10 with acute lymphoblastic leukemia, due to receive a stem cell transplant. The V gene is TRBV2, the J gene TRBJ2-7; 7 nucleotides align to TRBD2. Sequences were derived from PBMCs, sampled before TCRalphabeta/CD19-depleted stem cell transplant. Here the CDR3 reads CASGRDTYEQYF. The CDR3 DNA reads TGTGCCAGCGGGAGGGATACCTACGAGCAGTACTTC.